Below are 30 T cell receptor beta chains sequenced from a single sample in a study of blood T cells in healthy people across ages. Then a second PCR, running about 6 to 11 cycles, was carried out with a sample-barcoded 5' primer and a J-beta primer mix. TCRdb reanalysed the 5' RACE reads using MiXCR and keeps one entry per CDR3 protein. Seen here are 700,000 to 800,000 distinct CDR3 sequences, roughly 45% observed once, and the top ten hold around a fifth. The sequenced sample consisted of blood. Source of these receptors: a woman aged 60-75 years in good health.

This sequence joins TRBV3-1 and TRBJ2-1, with TRBD1 as a possible D gene (5 bases). The end of the DNA aligns better with TRBJ2-7, so the J call may be wrong. The CDR3 totals 17 residues. Looked up from germline, CDR1 is LGHDT and CDR2 is YNNKEL (reference sequence). The CDR3 loop reads CASKSGQERLSYNEQYF. The CDR3 DNA sequence: TGTGCCAGCAAATCAGGGCAGGAGCGTCTCTCCTACAATGAGCAGTACTTC.

At least ten counts were recorded for this clonotype. This chain links TRBV7-3 with TRBJ2-1; a possible D gene is TRBD2 (5 bases). Germline CDR1 is SGHTA and CDR2 is FQGTGA. The CDR3 has 14 amino acids. Trimming left V 6 bases short and J 1 base short, with 10 bases between. CDR3 residues: CASSPPGSYNEQFF. DNA for the CDR3: TGTGCCAGCAGTCCCCCGGGATCCTACAATGAGCAGTTCTTC.

This clonotype was seen only a few times. The V and J genes are TRBV7-3 and TRBJ2-1, with D tentatively TRBD2 (7 bases). Germline CDR1 reads SGHTA; CDR2 reads FQGTGA. Deletions cut 5 bases from V and 14 bases from J, with 22 bases between. This CDR3 has 14 amino acids. The CDR3 DNA is TGTGCCAGCAGCCCCCTCCATGGGGGGGGCGGGAAGTTCTTC. It encodes CASSPLHGGGGKFF.

The chain couples TRBV20-1 to TRBJ2-4; a weak D match, TRBD2 (6 bases). The CDR3 spans 12 residues. V was cut by 4 bases and J by 7 bases, with 11 bases left in between. Germline V gene lookup returns CDR1 DFQATT and CDR2 SNEGSKA (reference sequence). The CDR3 is CSATEGRNIQYF. The CDR3 coding sequence is TGCAGTGCTACGGAGGGGCGGAACATTCAGTACTTC.

The gene calls are TRBV7-9 and TRBJ2-1; 13 nucleotides agree with TRBD2. The J call is uncertain, as TRBJ2-7 better fits the DNA end. Germline lookup yields CDR1 SEHNR and CDR2 FQNEAQ (reference sequence). CDR3 length equals 17 residues. In nucleotides, the CDR3 is TGTGCCAGCAGCTCTACTAGCGGGAGGGTCTTGTACAATGAGCAGTACTTC. Protein sequence: CASSSTSGRVLYNEQYF.

The J gene is TRBJ2-5, the V gene TRBV20-1, with 7 bases lining up with TRBD1. The CDR3 contains 15 residues. J lost 3 bases, V lost 5 bases, and 12 bases had no gene match. Germline CDR1 and CDR2: DFQATT and SNEGSKA (reference sequence). The CDR3 spells CSAPPMGQIKETQYF. CDR3 nucleotide sequence: TGCAGTGCTCCACCCATGGGACAGATTAAAGAGACCCAGTACTTC.

V gene TRBV20-1 combines with J gene TRBJ2-1; 7 bases agree with TRBD2. The CDR3 totals 16 residues. V shed 4 bases, J shed 5 bases, and the junction held 14 bases outside the gene matches. Germline lookup yields CDR1 DFQATT and CDR2 SNEGSKA (reference sequence). DNA of the CDR3: TGCAGTGCTATTCTTCTCTCGGGGGGATATAACAATGAGCAGTTCTTC. Translating it yields CSAILLSGGYNNEQFF.

The CDR3 DNA reads as TGTGCCAGCAGTTCTTATCAGCCCCAGCATTTT. Protein sequence: CASSSYQPQHF. The chain carries TRBV28 and TRBJ1-5; D gene ambiguous. V was cut by 4 bases and J by 5 bases, with 3 bases left in between. Germline V lookup: CDR1 MDHEN, CDR2 SYDVKM. This CDR3 region has 11 residues.

About this clonotype: The junction departs from germline at one end; a sequencing error may be responsible. The rearrangement joins TRBV28 to TRBJ2-3; 9 nucleotides line up with TRBD2. Germline V gene data show CDR1 as MDHEN and CDR2 as SYDVKM. The CDR3 extends over 15 amino acids. The CDR3 region is CTSRMAGGLTNTQYF. DNA of the CDR3: TGTACCAGCAGGATGGCGGGAGGGCTGACAAATACGCAGTATTTT.

The genes are TRBV5-6 and TRBJ1-6; D is ambiguous. The CDR3 loop spans 18 amino acids. The germline gives CDR1 SGHDT, CDR2 YYEEEE. V lost 2 bases, J lost 0 bases, and 15 bases lay in between. The CDR3 loop is CASSFWGLLSSYNSPLHF. CDR3 bases: TGTGCCAGCAGCTTTTGGGGTTTACTTAGCTCCTATAATTCACCCCTCCACTTT.

The rearrangement links TRBV29-1 to TRBJ2-1; D is unresolved. This CDR3 contains 13 residues. V gave up 2 bases and J gave up 1 base, with 6 bases separating them. CDR1 and CDR2 from the germline V gene are SQVTM and ANQGSEA. The CDR3 DNA reads TGCAGCGTTGAAAGTGGTTCCTACAATGAGCAGTTCTTC. Translation: CSVESGSYNEQFF.

The chain carries TRBV20-1 and TRBJ2-2, with D perhaps matching TRBD1 or TRBD2 (5 bases each). V shed 5 bases and J shed 0 bases, with 16 bases lying between them. The CDR3 is made up of 16 amino acids. CDR1 is DFQATT, CDR2 SNEGSKA, per germline (reference sequence). This chain's CDR3 is CSASGTVDPNTGELFF. CDR3 DNA sequence: TGCAGTGCTTCCGGGACGGTGGACCCGAACACCGGGGAGCTGTTTTTT.

Only a few counts were recorded for this clonotype. This chain connects TRBV20-1 to TRBJ1-5; TRBD1 might be the D (5 bases). CDR1 DFQATT and CDR2 SNEGSKA come from the germline V gene (reference sequence). This CDR3 spans 15 amino acids. The ends were cut back, 5 bases at V and 0 bases at J, with 14 bases in the middle. The CDR3 coding sequence is TGCAGTGCTCCTTTGGGGGACTATAGCAATCAGCCCCAGCATTTT. This encodes CSAPLGDYSNQPQHF.

The chain carries TRBV3-1 and TRBJ1-1; D gene uncertain. V lost 1 base, J lost 6 bases, and 9 bases lay in between. This CDR3 has 13 amino acids. The germline CDR1 and CDR2 sequences are LGHDT and YNNKEL (reference sequence). In DNA, the CDR3 is TGTGCCAGCAGCCAAGGTCTTCAGGCTGAAGCTTTCTTT. Amino acid sequence: CASSQGLQAEAFF.

This clonotype has a handful of counts. The chain uses TRBV27 and TRBJ2-5; 9 bases map to TRBD1. Germline trimming cut 6 bases from V and 5 bases from J; bases unmatched to any gene: 4. Germline V gene data show CDR1 as MNHEY and CDR2 as SMNVEV (reference sequence). The CDR3 runs 13 residues. The DNA of the CDR3 is TGTGCCAGCAGGCCCGGGACAGGGGAGACCCAGTACTTC. It translates to CASRPGTGETQYF.

The V and J genes are TRBV24-1 and TRBJ2-5; 8 bases match TRBD1. This CDR3 has 15 residues. From germline, CDR1 is KGHDR and CDR2 SFDVKD. J lost 5 bases, V lost 6 bases, and 10 bases had no gene match. DNA of the CDR3: TGTGCCACCAGTAGGCAGGGGGCAACGGGCGAGACCCAGTACTTC. This gives the protein CATSRQGATGETQYF.

Note on this clonotype: The junction and the germline gene differ at one end; a read error may be behind it. CDR3 nucleotides: TGTGCCAGCAGTGTAGCGAACAGGAATCAGCCCCAGCATTTT. Protein: CASSVANRNQPQHF. The rearrangement links TRBV12-3 or TRBV12-4 to TRBJ1-5, with a weak D call TRBD1 (5 bases). CDR3 length: 14 residues.

This rearrangement joins TRBV6-6 to TRBJ1-4; 10 positions agree with TRBD1. V shed 6 bases and J 0 bases; nucleotides not matched to a gene: 7. CDR1 MNHNY and CDR2 SVGAGI come from the germline V gene (reference sequence). The CDR3 is made up of 17 amino acids. The CDR3 nucleotides read TGTGCCAGCAGCCCCGGGACAGGGGACACAACTAATGAAAAACTGTTTTTT. Its protein is CASSPGTGDTTNEKLFF.

The rearrangement joins TRBV10-3 to TRBJ2-1; TRBD2 aligns across 9 bases. The CDR3 has 15 residues. From germline, CDR1 is ENHRY and CDR2 SYGVKD. Germline trimming cut 4 bases from V and 7 bases from J; bases unmatched to any gene: 8. CDR3 coding DNA: TGTGCCATCAGTGCCGCTAGCGGGAATATTAATGAGCAGTTCTTC. Protein sequence: CAISAASGNINEQFF.

This clonotype has a count of ten or more. The chain links TRBV4-1 to TRBJ2-3, with 11 bases identical to TRBD2. The germline CDR1 and CDR2 sequences are MGHRA and YSYEKL. Unmatched junction bases numbered 9, after V lost 0 bases and J lost 4 bases. The CDR3 is 18 residues long. This CDR3 is CASSQDGSGGAEADTQYF. Written as DNA, the CDR3 is TGCGCCAGCAGCCAAGATGGTAGCGGGGGGGCCGAGGCAGATACGCAGTATTTT.

The chain links TRBV7-2 to TRBJ2-3; 10 positions match TRBD2. The CDR3 is 18 amino acids. Germline values: CDR1 SGHTA, CDR2 FQGNSA. Trimming cost V 2 bases and J 0 bases; bases outside gene matches: 8. CDR3 nucleotide sequence: TGTGCCAGCAGCTTAAGACCTAGCGGGGGTCTTAGCACAGATACGCAGTATTTT. Its protein product is CASSLRPSGGLSTDTQYF.

The J gene is TRBJ2-5, the V gene TRBV13; TRBD2 agrees at 13 bases. Germline V lookup: CDR1 PRHDT, CDR2 FYEKMQ (reference sequence). The CDR3 is 18 residues long. J was trimmed by 7 bases and V by 2 bases; bases with no gene match: 13. The CDR3 region has the DNA TGTGCCAGCAGCTTAACGGGACTAGCGGGAACTCTAGGGGGGACCCAGTACTTC. Its protein is CASSLTGLAGTLGGTQYF. Using reference TRBV13 and TRBJ2-5 for the parts outside the CDR3, the full variable domain is AAGVIQSPRHLIKEKRETATLKCYPIPRHDTVYWYQQGPGQDPQFLISFYEKMQSDKGSIPDRFSAQQFSDYHSELNMSSLELGDSALYFCASSLTGLAGTLGGTQYFGPGTRLLVL.

The chain has TRBV2 and TRBJ1-2, with a weak D call TRBD1 (5 bases). Germline CDR1 reads SNHLY; CDR2 reads FYNNEI. Deletions cut 6 bases from V and 8 bases from J, with 22 bases between. The CDR3 covers 15 residues. The CDR3 sequence: CASRDGPGGPVGYTF. Here the CDR3 DNA reads TGTGCCAGCAGGGACGGCCCGGGGGGACCCGTGGGCTACACCTTC.

V usage is TRBV15 and J usage is TRBJ2-5; D is possibly TRBD2 (6 bases). The tail of the sequence fits TRBJ2-7 better, so the J call may be wrong. CDR1 is LNHNV and CDR2 is YYDKDF in the germline V gene (reference sequence). The length of the CDR3 is 16 residues. CDR3 amino acids: CATSRDTPGLLGEQYF. CDR3 nucleotide sequence: TGTGCCACCAGCAGAGATACCCCGGGACTCTTGGGCGAGCAGTACTTC.

This clonotype was seen only a few times. Its ends do not fully match the called genes, so a read error is possible. The gene calls are TRBV20-1 and TRBJ2-7; 7 nucleotides agree with TRBD1. The CDR3 loop spans 12 amino acids. Germline V gene sequence: CDR1 DFQATT, CDR2 SNEGSKA (reference sequence). The CDR3: CSPRGGRNEQYF. CDR3 sequence (DNA): TGCAGTCCTAGAGGGGGCCGGAATGAGCAGTACTTC.

This chain links TRBV7-2 with TRBJ1-2, with D possibly TRBD1 on 5 matching bases. The CDR3 sequence is 15 residues long. V shed 3 bases and J shed 4 bases, with 15 bases lying between them. The germline V gene encodes CDR1 SGHTA and CDR2 FQGNSA. Written as DNA, the CDR3 is TGTGCCAGCAGCTTTTCCGGGGCACTCTCCTATGGCTACACCTTC. Residues: CASSFSGALSYGYTF.

This clonotype was observed a handful of times. The chain links TRBV3-1 to TRBJ2-5; a weak D match, TRBD2 (6 bases). V was cut by 0 bases and J by 5 bases, with 22 bases left in between. CDR3 length: 18 amino acids. Per germline, CDR1 LGHDT and CDR2 YNNKEL (reference sequence). CDR3 sequence (DNA): TGTGCCAGCAGCCAAGATGGAGGGGTTAGGCGGGGTTGGGAGACCCAGTACTTC. Amino acids: CASSQDGGVRRGWETQYF.

This clonotype was seen a handful of times. The genes are TRBV4-2 and TRBJ1-2, with a possible D match to TRBD1 (5 bases). Germline lookup yields CDR1 LGHNA and CDR2 YNFKEQ. The CDR3 is made up of 14 amino acids. Trimming took 0 bases from V and 4 from J, leaving 9 bases between them. CDR3 in DNA: TGTGCCAGCAGCCAAGATGACAGCCTCTATGGCTACACCTTC. This encodes CASSQDDSLYGYTF.

Here the CDR3 DNA reads TGTGCCAGCAGCATCATAGCGGGGGGGCTTGCAGATACGCAGTATTTT. Protein product: CASSIIAGGLADTQYF. The V and J genes are TRBV7-2 and TRBJ2-3; 11 nucleotides line up with TRBD2. CDR1 and CDR2 from the germline V gene are SGHTA and FQGNSA. The junction had 8 bases not matched to a gene; V was cut back by 5 bases and J by 4 bases. The CDR3 covers 16 residues.

This rearrangement joins TRBV7-6 to TRBJ2-1, with TRBD1 matching 9 bases. The J call may not be correct, given that the DNA end is closer to TRBJ2-7. The germline gives CDR1 SGHVS, CDR2 FNYEAQ. There are 16 residues in the CDR3. CDR3 DNA: TGTGCCAGCAGCTCCCTCGGAGGACAGGGGAAGGACGAGCAGTACTTC. This encodes CASSSLGGQGKDEQYF.